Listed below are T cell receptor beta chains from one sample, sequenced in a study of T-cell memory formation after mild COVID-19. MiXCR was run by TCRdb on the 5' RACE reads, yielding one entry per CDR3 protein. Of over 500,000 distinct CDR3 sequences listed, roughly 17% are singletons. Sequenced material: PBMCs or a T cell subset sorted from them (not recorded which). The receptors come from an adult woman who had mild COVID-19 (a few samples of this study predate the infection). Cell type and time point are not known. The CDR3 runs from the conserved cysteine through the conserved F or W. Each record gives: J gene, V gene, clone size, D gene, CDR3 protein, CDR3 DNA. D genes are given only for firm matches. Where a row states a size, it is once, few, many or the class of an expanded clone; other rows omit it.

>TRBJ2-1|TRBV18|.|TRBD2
CASSPSLSSGGLTEQFF
TGTGCCAGCTCTCCTTCCCTCAGTAGCGGGGGCTTAACGGAGCAGTTCTTC
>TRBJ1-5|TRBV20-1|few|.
CSASGGTTNQPQHF
TGCAGTGCTAGCGGGGGAACTACCAATCAGCCCCAGCATTTT
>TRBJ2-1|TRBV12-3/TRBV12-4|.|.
CASRSDPSYNEQFF
TGTGCCAGCAGGTCGGACCCCTCCTACAATGAGCAGTTCTTC
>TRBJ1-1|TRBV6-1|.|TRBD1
CAGQGYTEAFF
TGTGCCGGACAGGGGTACACTGAAGCTTTCTTT
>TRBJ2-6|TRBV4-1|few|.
CASSQDGQTYSGANVLTF
TGCGCCAGCAGCCAAGATGGGCAGACATACTCTGGGGCCAACGTCCTGACTTTC
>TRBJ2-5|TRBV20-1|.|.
CSARVPGRETQYF
TGCAGTGCTAGAGTTCCAGGACGAGAGACCCAGTACTTC
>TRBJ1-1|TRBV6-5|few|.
CASSPRVEDTEAFF
TGTGCCAGCAGTCCGAGGGTCGAGGACACTGAAGCTTTCTTT
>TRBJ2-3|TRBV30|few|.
CAWKGGTDTQYF
TGTGCCTGGAAAGGGGGCACAGATACGCAGTATTTT
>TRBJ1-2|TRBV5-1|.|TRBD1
CASSTWATDRVATF
TGCGCCAGCAGCACCTGGGCTACGGACAGGGTGGCCACCTTC
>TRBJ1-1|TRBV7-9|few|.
CASSSRLNTEAFF
TGTGCCAGCAGCTCCAGGTTAAACACTGAAGCTTTCTTT
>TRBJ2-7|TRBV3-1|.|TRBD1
CASRQEGASYEQYF
TGTGCCAGCAGACAAGAGGGGGCGAGCTACGAGCAGTACTTC
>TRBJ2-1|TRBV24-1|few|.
CATSGITGVEGEQFF
TGTGCCACCAGTGGTATAACGGGGGTAGAGGGTGAGCAGTTCTTC
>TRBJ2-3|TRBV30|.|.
CAWSGVSGSTDTQYF
TGTGCCTGGAGCGGGGTGAGCGGGAGCACAGATACGCAGTATTTT
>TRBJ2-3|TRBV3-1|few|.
CASSQDDLAGTDTQYF
TGTGCCAGCAGCCAAGATGATTTGGCGGGAACAGATACGCAGTATTTT
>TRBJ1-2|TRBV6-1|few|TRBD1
CASSGQDRGFYGYTF
TGTGCCAGCAGTGGGCAGGACAGGGGGTTCTATGGCTACACCTTC
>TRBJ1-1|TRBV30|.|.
CAWSKQVAEAFF
TGTGCCTGGAGCAAACAGGTGGCTGAAGCTTTCTTT
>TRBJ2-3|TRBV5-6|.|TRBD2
CASDLGTSGTDTQYF
TGTGCCAGCGACCTGGGTACTAGCGGCACAGATACGCAGTATTTT
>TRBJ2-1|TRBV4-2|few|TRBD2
CASSHGGSYNEQFF
TGTGCCAGCAGCCACGGGGGGTCCTACAATGAGCAGTTCTTC
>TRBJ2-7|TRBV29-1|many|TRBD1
CSATRQGASDEQYF
TGCAGCGCAACCCGACAGGGGGCGTCCGACGAGCAGTACTTC
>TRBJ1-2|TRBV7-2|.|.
CASSSLGFGYTF
TGTGCCAGCAGCTCGCTGGGGTTTGGCTACACCTTC
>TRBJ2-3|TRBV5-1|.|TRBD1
CASSIQGALGTDTQYF
TGCGCCAGCAGCATACAGGGGGCGTTAGGCACAGATACGCAGTATTTT
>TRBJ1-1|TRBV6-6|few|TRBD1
CASRGRTGGTEAFF
TGTGCCAGCAGGGGTCGGACAGGGGGCACTGAAGCTTTCTTT
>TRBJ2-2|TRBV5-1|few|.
CASSSGGELFF
TGCGCCAGCAGCTCGGGCGGGGAGCTGTTTTTT
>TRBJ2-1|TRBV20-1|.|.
CSARGGAERSDEQFF
TGCAGTGCTAGAGGTGGAGCGGAAAGAAGCGATGAGCAGTTCTTC
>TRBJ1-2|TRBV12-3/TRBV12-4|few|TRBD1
CASSRQRQGDYGYTF
TGTGCCAGCAGTAGACAAAGACAGGGGGACTATGGCTACACCTTC
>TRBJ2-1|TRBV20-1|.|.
CSARLVTYNEQFF
TGCAGTGCTCGACTAGTCACCTACAATGAGCAGTTCTTC
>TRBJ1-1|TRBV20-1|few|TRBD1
CSAPWFGQGGTEAFF
TGCAGTGCCCCTTGGTTCGGACAGGGAGGCACTGAAGCTTTCTTT
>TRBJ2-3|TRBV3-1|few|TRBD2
CASSHATSGTDTQYF
TGTGCCAGCAGCCACGCAACTAGCGGGACAGATACGCAGTATTTT
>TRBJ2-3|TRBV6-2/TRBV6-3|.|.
CASRYRDGPDTQYF
TGTGCCAGCAGATACCGGGACGGCCCAGATACGCAGTATTTT
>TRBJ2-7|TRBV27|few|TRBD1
CASNPGQGTSYEQYF
TGTGCCAGCAACCCGGGACAGGGGACTTCCTACGAGCAGTACTTC
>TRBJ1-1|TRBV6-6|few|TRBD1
CASSSVTGVGTEAFF
TGTGCCAGCAGTTCCGTGACAGGGGTTGGGACTGAAGCTTTCTTT
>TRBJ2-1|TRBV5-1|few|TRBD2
CASSLGWLAGGRFDNEQFF
TGCGCCAGCAGCTTGGGTTGGCTAGCGGGGGGACGATTTGACAATGAGCAGTTCTTC
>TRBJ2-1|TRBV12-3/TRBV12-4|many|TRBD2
CASSLLAGGPNNEQFF
TGTGCCAGCTCCCTGTTAGCGGGGGGGCCTAACAATGAGCAGTTCTTC
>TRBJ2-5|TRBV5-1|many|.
CASSLDIERETQYF
TGCGCCAGCAGCTTGGATATAGAACGGGAGACCCAGTACTTC
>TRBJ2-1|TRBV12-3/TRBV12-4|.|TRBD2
CASGLAVYNEQFF
TGTGCCAGCGGACTAGCGGTCTACAATGAGCAGTTCTTC
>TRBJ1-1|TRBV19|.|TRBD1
CASSLPGTGIDTEAFF
TGTGCCAGTAGTCTTCCCGGGACAGGGATCGACACTGAAGCTTTCTTT
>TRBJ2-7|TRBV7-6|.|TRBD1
CASSSRLDRTLYEQYF
TGTGCCAGCAGCTCGCGGTTGGACAGGACCCTCTACGAGCAGTACTTC
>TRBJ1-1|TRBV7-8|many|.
CASSLANVGMAFF
TGTGCCAGCAGCTTAGCGAATGTAGGAATGGCTTTCTTT
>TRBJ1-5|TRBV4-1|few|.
CASSQDTGTGNQPQHF
TGCGCCAGCAGCCAAGATACCGGGACCGGCAATCAGCCCCAGCATTTT
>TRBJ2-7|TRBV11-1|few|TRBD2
CASSSGLAGGNYEQYF
TGTGCCAGCAGCTCCGGACTAGCGGGAGGGAACTACGAGCAGTACTTC
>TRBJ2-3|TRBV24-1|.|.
CATSDWAPELGTDTQYF
TGTGCCACCAGTGATTGGGCTCCGGAACTAGGCACAGATACGCAGTATTTT